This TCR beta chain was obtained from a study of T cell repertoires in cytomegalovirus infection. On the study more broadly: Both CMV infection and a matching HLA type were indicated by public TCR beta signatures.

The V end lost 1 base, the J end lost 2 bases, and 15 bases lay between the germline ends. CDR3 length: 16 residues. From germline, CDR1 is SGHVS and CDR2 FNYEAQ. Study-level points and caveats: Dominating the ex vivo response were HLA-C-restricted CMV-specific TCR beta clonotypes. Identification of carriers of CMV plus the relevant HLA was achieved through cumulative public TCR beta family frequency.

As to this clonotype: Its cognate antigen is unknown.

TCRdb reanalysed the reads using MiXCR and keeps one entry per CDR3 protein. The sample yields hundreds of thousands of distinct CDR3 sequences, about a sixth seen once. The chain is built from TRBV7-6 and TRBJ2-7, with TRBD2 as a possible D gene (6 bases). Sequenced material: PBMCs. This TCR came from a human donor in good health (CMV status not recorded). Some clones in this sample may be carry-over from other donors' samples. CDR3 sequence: CASSLVGDSGAYEQYF. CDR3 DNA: TGTGCCAGCAGCTTAGTCGGCGATTCGGGGGCCTACGAGCAGTACTTC.